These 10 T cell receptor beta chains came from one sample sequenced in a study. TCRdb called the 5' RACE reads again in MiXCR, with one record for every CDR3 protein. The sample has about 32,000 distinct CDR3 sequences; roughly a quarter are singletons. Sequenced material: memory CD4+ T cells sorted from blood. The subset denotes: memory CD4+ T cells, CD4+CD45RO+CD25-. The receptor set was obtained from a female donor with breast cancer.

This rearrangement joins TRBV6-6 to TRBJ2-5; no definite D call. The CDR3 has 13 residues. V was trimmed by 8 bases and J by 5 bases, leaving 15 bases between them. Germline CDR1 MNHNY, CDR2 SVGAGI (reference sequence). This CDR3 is CASGRPQGETQYF. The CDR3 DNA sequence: TGTGCCAGCGGACGGCCCCAAGGGGAGACCCAGTACTTC.

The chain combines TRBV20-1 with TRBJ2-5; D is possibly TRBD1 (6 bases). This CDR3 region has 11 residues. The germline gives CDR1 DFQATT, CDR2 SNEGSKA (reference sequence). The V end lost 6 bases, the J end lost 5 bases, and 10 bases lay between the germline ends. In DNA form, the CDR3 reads TGCAGTGCCCCAACAGGGGAGACCCAGTACTTC. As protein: CSAPTGETQYF.

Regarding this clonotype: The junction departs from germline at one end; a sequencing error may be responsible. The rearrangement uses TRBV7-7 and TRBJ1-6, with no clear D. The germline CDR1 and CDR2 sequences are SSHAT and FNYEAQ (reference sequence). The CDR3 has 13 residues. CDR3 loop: CASSQDYNSPLHF. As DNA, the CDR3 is TGTGCTAGCAGCCAGGACTATAATTCACCCCTCCACTTT.

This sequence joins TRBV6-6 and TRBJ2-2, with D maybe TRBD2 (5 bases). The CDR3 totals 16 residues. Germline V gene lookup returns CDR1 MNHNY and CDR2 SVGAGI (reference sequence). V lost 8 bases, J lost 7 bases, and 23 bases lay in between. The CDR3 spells CASGPTSGVVGGELFF. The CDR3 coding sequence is TGTGCCAGCGGCCCAACTAGTGGGGTGGTCGGCGGGGAGCTGTTTTTT.

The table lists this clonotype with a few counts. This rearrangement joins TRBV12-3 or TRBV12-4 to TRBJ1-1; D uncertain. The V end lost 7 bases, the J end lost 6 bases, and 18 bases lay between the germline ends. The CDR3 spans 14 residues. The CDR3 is CASNPVGKFAEAFF. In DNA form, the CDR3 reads TGTGCCAGCAACCCCGTTGGGAAATTCGCTGAAGCTTTCTTT.

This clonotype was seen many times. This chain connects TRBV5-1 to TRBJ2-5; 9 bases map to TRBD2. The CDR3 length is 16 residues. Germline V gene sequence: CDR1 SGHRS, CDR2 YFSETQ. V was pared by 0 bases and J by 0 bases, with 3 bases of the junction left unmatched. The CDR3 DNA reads TGCGCCAGCAGCTTGGTATCTAGCGGGGACCAAGAGACCCAGTACTTC. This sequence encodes CASSLVSSGDQETQYF.

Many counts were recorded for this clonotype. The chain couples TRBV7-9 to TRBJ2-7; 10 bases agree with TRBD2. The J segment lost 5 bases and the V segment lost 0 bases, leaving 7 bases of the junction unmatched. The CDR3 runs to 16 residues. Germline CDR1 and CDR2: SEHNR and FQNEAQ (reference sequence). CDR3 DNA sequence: TGTGCCAGCAGCTTAGCCGTGGCTAGCGGGAGCCACGAGCAGTACTTC. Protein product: CASSLAVASGSHEQYF.

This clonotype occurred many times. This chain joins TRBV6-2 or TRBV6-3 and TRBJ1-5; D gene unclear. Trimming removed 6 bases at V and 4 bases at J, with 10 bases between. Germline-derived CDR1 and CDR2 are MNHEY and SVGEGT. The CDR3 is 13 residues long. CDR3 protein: CASSPHGNQPQHF. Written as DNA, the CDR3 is TGTGCCAGCAGCCCACATGGGAATCAGCCCCAGCATTTT.

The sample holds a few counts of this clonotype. The CDR3 protein is CASSLSRTGANVLTF. The CDR3 nucleotides are TGTGCCAGCAGCTTAAGCCGGACGGGGGCCAACGTCCTGACTTTC. The rearrangement links TRBV11-2 to TRBJ2-6; D unclear. V lost 2 bases and J 4 bases, leaving 9 bases between the germline ends. The CDR3 loop spans 15 amino acids. Germline values: CDR1 SGHAT, CDR2 FQNNGV.

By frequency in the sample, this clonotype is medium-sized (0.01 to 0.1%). The CDR3: CASTANTEAFF. DNA for the CDR3: TGTGCCAGCACCGCAAACACTGAAGCTTTCTTT. V usage is TRBV6-5 and J usage is TRBJ1-1; no firm D call. Germline V CDR1 and CDR2: MNHEY, SVGAGI. V lost 7 bases and J lost 2, with 5 bases in between. This CDR3 spans 11 amino acids.